The present entry profiles one T cell receptor beta chain with its context. Its antigen is unknown. Library preparation for TCR beta used quantitative 5'-RACE with molecular barcodes. TCRdb fed the 5' RACE reads into MiXCR, producing one record per CDR3 protein. Among about 140,000 distinct CDR3 sequences listed, around 10% were seen once. The data stem from a study of CD8 T cells in ankylosing spondylitis. Notes on the study in general: A TCR beta motif of several highly homologous variants appeared characteristic of ankylosing spondylitis blood.

Trimming left V 0 bases short and J 4 bases short, with 13 bases between. Per germline, CDR1 SGHRS and CDR2 YFSETQ. The CDR3 runs 16 residues. The origin of this receptor is a female donor with ankylosing spondylitis or in good health (not recorded which). The chain uses TRBV5-1 and TRBJ2-2; perhaps TRBD2 as D (6 bases). Material for sequencing was blood, either unsorted or a sorted T cell fraction (not recorded which). CDR3 in DNA: TGCGCCAGCAGCTTGGAAGCGGTCGGGGGCACCGGGGAGCTGTTTTTT. It is translated as CASSLEAVGGTGELFF.